The rows below give T cell receptor beta chains drawn from one sample of a study of OX40 agonist ivuxolimab in advanced cancers. TCRdb's copy holds only in-frame clones and misses some; the assay was immunoSEQ multiplex PCR. The repertoire holds some 50,000 clones, with approximately 90% as singletons. Sequenced here: CD4+ or CD8+ T cells sorted from blood, sampled in a trial of the OX40 agonist ivuxolimab. The receptors stem from an adult with an advanced solid tumor such as melanoma, head and neck, liver or kidney cancer. Both conserved end residues are part of each CDR3. Fields, in order: J gene, V gene, clone size, D gene, CDR3 protein, CDR3 DNA. The D gene is left open where the match is weak. Clone size is stated in some rows and not others, as once, few, many or a class when expanded.

>TRBJ2-7|TRBV11-2|NA|NA
CASSPVVQGEQYF
TGTGCCAGCAGCCCTGTAGTCCAGGGCGAGCAGTACTTC
>TRBJ1-1|TRBV11-1|NA|NA
CASSPSYGGNTEAFF
TGTGCCAGCAGCCCCTCGTATGGGGGGAACACTGAAGCTTTCTTT
>TRBJ2-7|TRBV6-6|NA|NA
CASSYPSHEQYF
TGTGCCAGCAGTTACCCCTCCCACGAGCAGTACTTC
>TRBJ2-1|TRBV7-9|once|NA
CASTGGDNEQFF
TGTGCCTCCACCGGGGGTGACAATGAGCAGTTCTTC
>TRBJ2-4|TRBV4-1|NA|NA
CASSDGGNIQYF
TGCGCCAGCAGCGATGGGGGGAACATTCAGTACTTC
>TRBJ2-5|TRBV7-7|NA|NA
CASSLAPSQETQYF
TGTGCCAGCAGCTTAGCCCCATCACAGGAGACCCAGTACTTC
>TRBJ1-1|TRBV27|once|NA
CASSLGSQNTEAFF
TGTGCCAGCTCCCTAGGATCTCAGAACACTGAAGCTTTCTTT
>TRBJ2-7|TRBV5-1|NA|TRBD1
CASSWGQGARGVEQYF
TGCGCCAGCAGCTGGGGACAGGGGGCACGGGGAGTCGAGCAGTACTTC
>TRBJ2-7|TRBV4-1|NA|NA
CASSQASPPVYEQYF
TGCGCCAGCAGCCAAGCCTCTCCGCCCGTCTACGAGCAGTACTTC
>TRBJ2-7|TRBV4-1|NA|NA
CASSQDFRSPEQYF
TGCGCCAGCAGCCAAGATTTCCGGAGTCCCGAGCAGTACTTC
>TRBJ1-5|TRBV19|NA|NA
CAGGIAQPQHF
TGCGCCGGGGGCATCGCTCAGCCCCAGCATTTT
>TRBJ2-2|TRBV19|NA|NA
CASRWSANTGELFF
TGTGCCAGTAGATGGAGCGCGAACACCGGGGAGCTGTTTTTT
>TRBJ2-7|TRBV10-3|NA|TRBD2
CAISDETGTSAYEQYF
TGTGCCATCAGCGATGAAACCGGGACTAGCGCCTACGAGCAGTACTTC
>TRBJ2-3|TRBV27|NA|NA
CASSQLGARTDTQYF
TGTGCCAGCTCCCAGCTCGGGGCCCGCACAGATACGCAGTATTTT
>TRBJ1-2|TRBV14|NA|NA
CASSEEGRGAYGYTF
TGTGCCAGCAGCGAAGAGGGTCGGGGAGCCTATGGCTACACCTTC
>TRBJ2-7|TRBV27|NA|NA
CASSPMSPYEQYF
TGTGCCAGCAGTCCGATGTCCCCTTACGAGCAGTACTTC
>TRBJ2-3|TRBV11-2|NA|TRBD1
CASSPDRGMGADTQYF
TGTGCCAGCAGCCCTGACAGGGGGATGGGCGCAGATACGCAGTATTTT
>TRBJ1-4|TRBV9|NA|NA
CASSVEGSRNEKLFF
TGTGCCAGCAGCGTAGAAGGGAGCCGTAATGAAAAACTGTTTTTT
>TRBJ1-6|TRBV27|NA|TRBD1
CASTATGGNNSPLHF
TGTGCCAGCACCGCGACAGGGGGGAACAATTCACCCCTCCACTTT
>TRBJ1-1|TRBV20-1|NA|NA
CSAEWNTEAFF
TGCAGTGCAGAATGGAACACTGAAGCTTTCTTT
>TRBJ1-5|TRBV21-1|few|NA
CASSKVKGEGPNQPQHF
TGTGCCAGCAGCAAGGTCAAGGGAGAGGGGCCCAATCAGCCCCAGCATTTT
>TRBJ2-3|TRBV5-1|few|TRBD2
CASSANNLLAGPDTQYF
TGCGCCAGCAGCGCGAACAATCTACTAGCGGGGCCAGATACGCAGTATTTT
>TRBJ1-1|TRBV5-6|NA|TRBD1
CASSLGPGQGEEVTEAFF
TGTGCCAGCAGCTTGGGGCCGGGACAGGGGGAAGAGGTCACTGAAGCTTTCTTT